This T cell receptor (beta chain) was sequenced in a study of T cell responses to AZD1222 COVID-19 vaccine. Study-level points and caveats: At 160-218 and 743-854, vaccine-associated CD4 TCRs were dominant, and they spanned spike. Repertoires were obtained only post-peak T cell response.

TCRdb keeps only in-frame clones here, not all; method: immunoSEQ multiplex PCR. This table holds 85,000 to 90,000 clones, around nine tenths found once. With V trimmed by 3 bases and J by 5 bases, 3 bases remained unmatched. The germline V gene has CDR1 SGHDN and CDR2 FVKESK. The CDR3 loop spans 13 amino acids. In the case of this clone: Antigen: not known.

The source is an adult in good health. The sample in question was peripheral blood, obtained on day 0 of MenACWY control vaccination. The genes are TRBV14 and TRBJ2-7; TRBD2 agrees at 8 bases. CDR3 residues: CASSQRGADEQYF. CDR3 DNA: TGTGCCAGCAGCCAGCGGGGGGCCGACGAGCAGTACTTC.